This T cell receptor beta chain was captured by sequencing in a study of T-cell reconstitution after alpha-beta-depleted transplantation in children. Study-wide points: There were some patients whose high TCRbeta diversity at day 60 came from surviving recipient T cells and thymic progenitors. The authors attributed T-cell counts and diversity one year after transplant mostly to newly produced T cells. Reportedly, roughly two months post-transplant, alpha-beta T cells arose from several hundred expanded graft clones.

In this sample, this clonotype turned up once. Its antigen is undetermined. Trimming shortened V by 0 bases and J by 6 bases, and 12 bases separated the two germline ends. The CDR3 length is 14 residues. Germline V gives CDR1 LNHNV, CDR2 YYDKDF (reference sequence). Unique molecular identifiers were built into the TCRbeta library. TCRdb reprocessed the PCR reads via MiXCR and lists one record per CDR3 protein. The sample has 300,000 to 350,000 distinct CDR3 sequences, around 15% seen once. The clonotype comes from a male patient between 2 and 10 years old who had a stem cell transplant for acute lymphoblastic leukemia, so the T cells may come from the graft donor. Sequencing was performed on PBMCs, mostly from graft donor cells, taken 360 days after TCRalphabeta/CD19-depleted stem cell transplant. The chain has TRBV15 and TRBJ2-7; D perhaps matches TRBD2 (6 bases). The CDR3 is CATSRDRRAREQYF. CDR3 DNA: TGTGCCACCAGCAGAGATAGGAGGGCCCGCGAGCAGTACTTC.